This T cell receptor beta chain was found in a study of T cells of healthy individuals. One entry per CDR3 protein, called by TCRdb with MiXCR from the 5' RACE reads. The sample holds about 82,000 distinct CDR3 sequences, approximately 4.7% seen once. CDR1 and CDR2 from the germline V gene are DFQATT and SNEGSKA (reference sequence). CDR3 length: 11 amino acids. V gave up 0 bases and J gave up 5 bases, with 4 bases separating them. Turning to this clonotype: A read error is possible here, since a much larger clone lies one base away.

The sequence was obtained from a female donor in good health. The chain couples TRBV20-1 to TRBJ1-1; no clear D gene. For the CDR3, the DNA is TGCAGTGCTAGAGAAGGGACTGAAGCTTTCTTT. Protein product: CSAREGTEAFF.